The 10 T cell receptor beta chains listed next were all sequenced from one sample in a study of T cell responses to AZD1222 COVID-19 vaccine (dated by TCRdb to 2020 to 2022). The time point tag for this specimen amounts to: baseline before first vaccination. Library preparation employed the immunoSEQ multiplex PCR assay. This immuneACCESS table, as held by TCRdb, lists in-frame sequences with V and J called but not all clones. Of the missing ones, under half trace to an unresolved V gene in checked studies; the others have no known cause. This sample comprises 140,000 to 150,000 clones, about nine tenths of them detected only once. The ten top clones hold over 1.5% of the sample. The specimen comprised peripheral blood, sampled on day 0 of AZD1222 vaccination. The receptors come from an adult in good health.

The rearrangement links TRBV27 to TRBJ1-1, with 8 positions matching TRBD1. Germline V gene data show CDR1 as MNHEY and CDR2 as SMNVEV (reference sequence). The CDR3 covers 14 residues. The J segment lost 5 bases and the V segment lost 6 bases, leaving 8 bases of the junction unmatched. CDR3 coding DNA: TGTGCCAGCAGGATCTACAGGGGGGTAACTGAAGCTTTCTTT. Its protein product is CASRIYRGVTEAFF.

The V and J genes are TRBV27 and TRBJ2-6; D may be TRBD2 (6 bases). Germline V CDR1 and CDR2: MNHEY, SMNVEV (reference sequence). V was pared by 8 bases and J by 4 bases, with 15 bases between. The CDR3 contains 15 residues. CDR3 nucleotide sequence: TGTGCCAGCCGGCTAGGAGGGAGCGGGGCCAACGTCCTGACTTTC. It codes for CASRLGGSGANVLTF.

The chain uses TRBV19 and TRBJ2-5, with D unclear. Germline lookup yields CDR1 LNHDA and CDR2 SQIVND (reference sequence). This CDR3 has 13 residues. V dropped 3 bases and J dropped 5 bases, with 10 bases sitting between them. The CDR3 spells CASSILPGETQYF. The CDR3 DNA is TGTGCCAGTAGTATCCTGCCTGGGGAGACCCAGTACTTC.

The rearrangement uses TRBV6-4 and TRBJ2-2, with a tentative D call TRBD2 (6 bases). CDR3 length: 14 residues. Trimming shortened V by 6 bases and J by 3 bases, and 11 bases separated the two germline ends. Germline V gene data show CDR1 as MRHNA and CDR2 as SNTAGT. The CDR3 protein is CASSRERYTGELFF. CDR3 bases: TGTGCCAGCAGCCGGGAGCGGTACACCGGGGAGCTGTTTTTT.

The chain combines TRBV18 with TRBJ2-3, with 10 bases that match TRBD1. Germline V gene sequence: CDR1 KGHSH, CDR2 LQKENI. The CDR3 has 16 residues. With V trimmed by 4 bases and J by 6 bases, 10 bases remained unmatched. The CDR3 sequence is CASSRRDRGSWDTQYF. The CDR3 bases are TGTGCCAGCTCACGCAGGGACAGGGGATCTTGGGATACGCAGTATTTT.

This chain connects TRBV5-1 to TRBJ2-5, with D perhaps matching TRBD2 (6 bases). V was trimmed by 4 bases and J by 4 bases, leaving 14 bases between them. The CDR3 is 14 amino acids. Germline V CDR1 and CDR2: SGHRS, YFSETQ. The CDR3 nucleotides are TGCGCCAGCAGCCCGGACGGGGGTCCAGAGACCCAGTACTTC. It encodes CASSPDGGPETQYF.

The chain employs TRBV6-5 and TRBJ1-3; D ambiguous. Germline V gene data show CDR1 as MNHEY and CDR2 as SVGAGI. V was trimmed by 5 bases and J by 2 bases, leaving 7 bases between them. The CDR3 contains 13 residues. CDR3 nucleotides: TGTGCCAGCAGTCCCGGTCCTGGAAACACCATATATTTT. Translating gives CASSPGPGNTIYF.

This clone was recorded a few times. The gene calls are TRBV10-3 and TRBJ1-2, with D possibly being TRBD1 (5 bases). Germline CDR1 and CDR2: ENHRY and SYGVKD. Trimming removed 4 bases from V and 4 bases from J, with 10 bases in between. The CDR3 contains 13 residues. The CDR3 protein is CAISGGMGYGYTF. In DNA, the CDR3 is TGTGCCATCAGTGGGGGCATGGGCTATGGCTACACCTTC.

V and J are TRBV2 and TRBJ1-1; the D gene is possibly TRBD1 (5 bases). The CDR3 consists of 13 residues. V was pared by 8 bases and J by 1 base, with 11 bases between. Germline-derived CDR1 and CDR2 are SNHLY and FYNNEI. The CDR3 protein is CASAEGTNTEAFF. CDR3 DNA: TGTGCCAGCGCGGAGGGGACGAACACTGAAGCTTTCTTT.

V gene TRBV28 combines with J gene TRBJ1-2; D not resolved. V was cut by 6 bases and J by 2 bases, with 13 bases left in between. The CDR3 contains 14 residues. The germline V gene has CDR1 MDHEN and CDR2 SYDVKM. The CDR3 reads CASREPTANYGYTF. The DNA for the CDR3 is TGTGCCAGCAGGGAGCCGACGGCCAACTATGGCTACACCTTC.